This TCR beta chain was identified in a study of cytomegalovirus exposure and HLA in healthy donors (dated by TCRdb to about 2017). Looking at the study overall: An earlier analysis of some 600 of the donors reported 276 Gb of sequence data and 100 million to 120 million unique TCR beta sequences obtained from around 170 million T cells. Among the approximately 430 genotyped donors, approximately 77% belonged to the genetic ancestry cluster associated with self-reported Caucasian donors. The study used immunosequencing to profile the T cell repertoires of approximately 630 subjects and linked those repertoires to cytomegalovirus serostatus. An early release covering around 630 HLA-typed donors comprised about 310 gigabases of sequencing data and 85 million or so unique TCR sequences. The study aimed to test whether cataloging public T cell receptors could reveal signatures of past pathogen exposure. HLA typing included class I and class II loci at four-digit resolution. Alongside the repertoire data, information on donor age, sex, ethnicity and CMV serostatus was compiled. Roughly five DR-DQ haplotypes were handled as single units for association and clustering, since linkage in the cohort was strong. All discovery cohort repertoires had been generated on a single sequencing platform. To predict cytomegalovirus infection status, the study brought together high-throughput TCR immunosequencing, statistical association of individual TCRs with disease status, and machine learning. In the later analysis, no new phenotypic data were used to find candidate immune exposures; instead, reliance was placed on TCR beta sequences and their occurrence across donors. A later genetic analysis took genome-wide SNP genotypes for about 65% of the 666 donors and used that subset as a discovery cohort. An earlier analysis of 587 of the donors used high-throughput TCR beta sequencing to judge whether each TCR beta V gene segment behaved as functional or pseudogenic. A later analysis re-analyzed previously published TCR beta repertoires from 666 donors and added high-resolution HLA genotyping to study TCR occurrence patterns. Across approximately 400 genotyped donors of the cohort, an average of roughly 250,000 unique TCR beta nucleotide sequences per donor were sequenced, and roughly 20% of those sequences were non-productive. The number of typed donors differed by locus: roughly 629-640 for A, B, C, DRB1 and DQB1; roughly 510 for DQA1; about 600 for DPA1; and roughly 470 for DPB1. In addition to the first cohort of approximately 650 subjects, a separate validation cohort of approximately 120 different subjects was used. Broader findings and caveats from the paper: Because the 87-base-pair reads could not distinguish some IMGT-functional V segments, including TRBV6-2 and TRBV6-3, those segments were excluded. Because HLA typing was unavailable for some donors at each locus, only the typed subset was used in association tests. The authors suggested that the approach could potentially be generalized to other disease states and immunological phenotypes. A further reported finding was that TCR beta sequences accurately predicted the HLA-A and HLA-B alleles for most subjects in the first cohort. At a false discovery rate of 0.05, a later analysis linked 15,000 to 20,000 TCR beta sequences to specific HLA alleles. In a later analysis, the rate of TCR association differed among HLA loci, with DRB1 alleles having the most associated TCRs and HLA-C alleles having the fewest. Three of the identified cytomegalovirus-associated TCR beta chains were confirmed in vitro to be specific for cytomegalovirus antigens. Compared with equally common non-associated chains, HLA-associated TCR beta chains in a later analysis were more clonally expanded and had lower generation probabilities. Only TCR beta chains were sequenced in this cohort, and the absence of alpha or paired-chain data limited detectable features. The classifier was reported to diagnose cytomegalovirus status with high specificity and sensitivity in both the original and validation cohorts. Assigning TCR associations to individual alleles was difficult when HLA alleles, especially DR and DQ, strongly co-occurred. In an earlier analysis of 587 of the donors, most TCR beta V segments appeared in productive rearrangements about 87% or about 30% of the time, broadly matching IMGT annotations. V-gene and J-gene trimming of TCR beta chains was associated with a missense DCLRE1C variant in a later genetic analysis, and the association was replicated in an independent cohort. Linkage disequilibrium might explain the correlated functional status among segregating V segments, but an unknown experimental factor could not be excluded. Most TCR sequences were seen in very few donors, while some public TCRs were found in many individuals. Because counts were too low, about 15 rarely observed V segments, including chromosome 9 orphons, were left out of the earlier analysis of some 640 of the donors. In a later genetic analysis, fewer N-insertions in productive TCRs were reported among donors in an Asian-associated ancestry cluster than the 666-donor mean. The sequencing pipeline was judged likely to have produced a cluster of highly shared sequence variants as a technical artifact. Presence/absence analyses assumed roughly uniform sequencing depth across donors, an assumption that may not hold. Most CMV-associated TCR beta chains appeared to be HLA-restricted in a later analysis, and the HLA associations seemed to be driven largely by CMV exposure. The only immune exposure information available for the cohort was CMV serostatus. The study gave a list of more than 150 TCR beta chains associated with cytomegalovirus. A later analysis reported that several top co-occurrence clusters appeared linked to parvovirus B19, influenza, CMV and Epstein-Barr virus.

The cohort comprised 666 healthy bone marrow donors. Cohort members were all nominally healthy when sampled, although unrecorded immune exposures were likely present. The donor was CMV seropositive and belonged to the group of a few hundred seropositive cohort members. A peripheral blood sample was collected from each donor, and TCR beta sequencing was performed on peripheral blood mononuclear cells. The Qiagen DNeasy Blood Extraction Kit was used to extract genomic DNA from the blood cell samples. As regards this clone: Its cognate antigen has yet to be identified. Per-base quality was not reported, and no clone a single base away is much larger than it.

The library was obtained by the immunoSEQ multiplex PCR assay. For the multiplex PCR, a mixture combining 60 forward primers for TCR Vbeta segments and 13 reverse primers for TCR Jbeta segments was used. The CDR3 region of rearranged TCR beta genes was amplified from genomic DNA by a multiplex PCR assay. The amplified TCR beta libraries were sequenced on the Illumina HiSeq System as 87-base-pair reads. The study's processing was this. A later analysis counted approximately 84 million unique TCR beta chains across the 666 repertoires, and some 11 million of these chains were shared by at least two donors. To remove PCR and sequencing errors, raw reads were error-corrected and collapsed into unique sequences using a nearest-neighbor algorithm that merged closely related sequences. Alignment of CDR3 sequences to IMGT reference sequences was used to assign V, D and J gene segments. For a sequence to be retained, at least a six-nucleotide match to both a V gene segment and a J gene segment was required. Rearrangements were classified as productive when the CDR3 lacked stop codons and remained in frame with V and J, and all other rearrangements were classified as non-productive. Following IMGT convention, CDR3 was defined as the stretch from the second conserved V-encoded cysteine up to the conserved J-encoded phenylalanine. The earlier analysis of 587 of the donors excluded sequences that lacked an unambiguous match to a single V gene segment. In an earlier analysis of some 590 of the donors, a V segment was called functional when productive rearrangements were above 56.7%, and segregating when the standard deviation between donors exceeded 5%. A statistical classification framework was developed to diagnose cytomegalovirus status using the catalog of TCR beta chain sequences. In a later analysis, V and J genes were assigned by comparing TCR nucleotide sequences against IMGT/GENE-DB human TR gene sequences. In a later analysis, CDR3 sequences and most-parsimonious VDJ recombination scenarios were assigned using the TCRdist pipeline. In a later analysis, each TCR beta chain was defined by its CDR3 amino acid sequence together with its V-gene family, and reads lacking a unique V-gene family were excluded. As a way to deal with suspected cross-contamination and a sequencing artifact, a later analysis dropped 640 or so nucleotide sequences that were highly shared and had low generation probability. For each public chain, a later analysis derived a clonal expansion index from normalized ranks of inferred template counts within each repertoire. In a later analysis, generation probabilities were computed using a VDJ recombination model fitted to out-of-frame rearrangements, and the results were checked against IGoR. In a later analysis, TCR-TCR, TCR-HLA and TCR-CMV co-occurrence was scored with hypergeometric tests, and a repertoire-size bias correction was applied to TCR pairs. False discovery rates were estimated in a later analysis by permuting HLA or CMV assignments 20 times. In a later analysis, co-occurring TCRs were grouped with DBSCAN, and TCRdist sequence similarity was added when clustering was performed within HLA-allele-positive subsets. Co-occurrence clustering excluded repertoires with fewer than 30,000 or more than 120,000 public chains, plus five with anomalous nucleotide sharing. Drawn from immuneACCESS, this table holds only the in-frame rearrangements with V and J called that TCRdb kept. Clones are partly lost; checked studies trace under half to an unresolved V gene and leave the rest unexplained. The V and J calls and clone size come from that table; D and trimming were worked out from the DNA. A total of roughly 100,000 clones appear in this sample, 75% to 80% of them only once. The top ten clonotypes cover 5.8% of the sample.

The CDR3 measures 14 amino acids from cysteine to phenylalanine. Of the read, only the CDR3 DNA is kept; its 42 bases are in frame from base 1. The germline V gene specifies SGHVS as CDR1 and FNYEAQ as CDR2. After removal of 8 bases from V and 4 bases from J, the junction retains 2 bases not matched to a gene. The specimen was PBMCs. The sequence is built from TRBV7-6 and TRBJ2-5; 15 central bases correspond to TRBD2. The receptor comes from a man in his fifties or sixties in good health and CMV-seropositive. The CDR3 in this case is CASSGLAGGETQYF. The bases are TGTGCCAGCTCGGGACTAGCGGGGGGAGAGACCCAGTACTTC.